The entry below describes one TCR beta chain. These data are taken from a study of blood T cell repertoires in COVID-19. Study in general: Sites in the United States, Italy and Spain provided acute and convalescent COVID-19 samples. Nucleic acid was either cDNA or gDNA, and it came from T cells, B-cell-depleted T cells, or PBMCs.

Original processing notes: By means of reference gene primer amplification, nucleated cell counts were estimated. Assay: immunoSEQ multiplex PCR; the TCRdb copy retains only in-frame clones and omits some. The DNA was the basis for D and trimming; V, J and clone size are from that table. The sample has 140,000 or so clones, about 87% seen once. The clonotype comes from a human donor in a cohort sampled during active COVID-19. Sequencing was carried out using peripheral blood.

CDR3 DNA sequence: TGTGCCAGCAGTGAAAACAGGGCATTTTATTTT. Translated, it gives CASSENRAFYF. V and J are TRBV6-1 and TRBJ1-3; D possibly corresponds to TRBD1 (6 bases). V was shortened by 2 bases and J by 16 bases, with 12 bases between the two germline ends. This CDR3 has 11 residues. Germline V gene lookup returns CDR1 MNHNS and CDR2 SASEGT.